The 8 T cell receptor beta chains below come from one sample, sequenced in a study of cytomegalovirus exposure and HLA in healthy donors. PCR primers comprised 60 Vbeta and 13 Jbeta primers. Sequencing was performed with immunoSEQ multiplex PCR; in TCRdb, only in-frame clones are kept and a portion is missing. The sample holds about 97,000 clones, nearly 65% seen once. The sample consisted of PBMCs. These receptors all come from a human donor in good health.

This clone came up a few times. A junction boundary mismatches the germline segment, possibly from a read error. This chain joins TRBV2 and TRBJ2-7, with 12 bases identical to TRBD2. From germline, CDR1 is SNHLY and CDR2 FYNNEI. This CDR3 contains 14 residues. The CDR3 DNA sequence: TGTGCCAGCACTGAACTAGCGGGAGGATCCGAGCAGTACTTC. It is translated as CASTELAGGSEQYF.

V gene TRBV19 combines with J gene TRBJ2-5; a weak D match, TRBD1 (7 bases). This CDR3 has 14 residues. V was trimmed by 3 bases and J by 5 bases, leaving 13 bases between them. The V gene's germline CDR1 is LNHDA and CDR2 SQIVND (reference sequence). The CDR3 protein is CASSIGGGRETQYF. Written as DNA, the CDR3 is TGTGCCAGTAGTATCGGAGGGGGCAGGGAGACCCAGTACTTC.

The V and J genes are TRBV5-1 and TRBJ2-7, with 8 positions matching TRBD1. This CDR3 contains 16 residues. The V gene end was trimmed by 4 bases and the J gene end by 0 bases; junction bases not matched to a gene: 9. Germline CDR1 SGHRS, CDR2 YFSETQ. The CDR3 DNA sequence: TGCGCCAGCAGCACATCAGGGGGCCTTTCCTCCTACGAGCAGTACTTC. It translates to CASSTSGGLSSYEQYF. Supplemented by reference TRBV5-1 and TRBJ2-7, the full variable domain reads KAGVTQTPRYLIKTRGQQVTLSCSPISGHRSVSWYQQTPGQGLQFLFEYFSETQRNKGNFPGRFSGRQFSNSRSEMNVSTLELGDSALYLCASSTSGGLSSYEQYFGPGTRLTVT.

This clone was seen a handful of times. The CDR3 spells CASSRGSTEAFF. CDR3 DNA: TGTGCCAGCAGCAGGGGGAGCACTGAAGCTTTCTTT. The V call is TRBV6-5, the J call TRBJ1-1, with TRBD1 matching over 7 bases. The CDR3 runs to 12 residues. Trimming cost V 6 bases and J 4 bases; bases outside gene matches: 2. The germline gives CDR1 MNHEY, CDR2 SVGAGI.

V gene TRBV7-9 combines with J gene TRBJ1-2; the D gene is possibly TRBD1 (6 bases). CDR3 size: 16 residues. V dropped 4 bases and J dropped 3 bases, with 18 bases sitting between them. CDR1 and CDR2 from the germline V gene are SEHNR and FQNEAQ (reference sequence). CDR3 amino acids: CASSSLNSDSHYGYTF. Written as DNA, the CDR3 is TGTGCCAGCAGCTCACTTAACTCGGACAGCCACTATGGCTACACCTTC.

The chain joins TRBV4-2 to TRBJ2-1; 7 positions match TRBD2. Germline CDR1 reads LGHNA; CDR2 reads YNFKEQ. Germline trimming cut 0 bases from V and 6 bases from J; bases unmatched to any gene: 5. The CDR3 covers 15 residues. This CDR3 reads CASSQDLAALNEQFF. For the CDR3, the DNA is TGTGCCAGCAGCCAAGATCTAGCGGCACTCAATGAGCAGTTCTTC.

This clone has more than one count but fewer than ten. This rearrangement joins TRBV10-3 to TRBJ2-3, with TRBD2 matching over 13 bases. J lost 4 bases, V lost 4 bases, and 11 bases had no gene match. CDR1 and CDR2 (germline): ENHRY, SYGVKD. This CDR3 is built from 18 residues. The CDR3 spells CAISGRTSGSKSSDTQYF. DNA for the CDR3: TGTGCCATCAGTGGGAGGACTAGCGGGAGTAAGAGTTCAGATACGCAGTATTTT.

This clone has just a few counts. The chain carries TRBV6-1 and TRBJ1-5, with D maybe TRBD1 (6 bases). Germline CDR1 MNHNS, CDR2 SASEGT. CDR3 length: 15 residues. Trimming cost V 1 base and J 6 bases, with 13 bases left between them. CDR3 residues: CASSEEHREFQPQHF. The CDR3 bases are TGTGCCAGCAGTGAAGAACACAGGGAGTTTCAGCCCCAGCATTTT.